This T cell receptor (beta chain) derives from a study of T cell responses to AZD1222 COVID-19 vaccine. General study points: Repertoires were sampled only after the peak T cell response. Recipients of AZD1222 seropositive at baseline numbered only 5 to 7. The donors showed a predominance of white British ancestry and of females, with possible underestimation of clonal diversity. Spike-specific TCR depth and breadth grew after two AZD1222 doses.

The CDR3 loop spans 15 amino acids. V was shortened by 0 bases and J by 5 bases, with 12 bases between the two germline ends. CDR1 and CDR2 from the germline V gene are LGHNA and YNFKEQ. This clone qualifies as medium-sized. The antigen remains undetermined. Clones were read by immunoSEQ multiplex PCR, and TCRdb kept only the in-frame ones, dropping some. Counted here are tens of thousands of clones, 88% occurring once; the ten biggest clones make up about 5.5%. This material consisted of peripheral blood, taken on day 0 of MenACWY control vaccination. The TCR sequence derives from an adult in good health. The V gene is TRBV4-2, the J gene TRBJ2-3; TRBD2 might be the D (7 bases). CDR3 residues: CASSQDGGAGDTQYF. The CDR3 DNA reads as TGTGCCAGCAGCCAAGATGGGGGGGCCGGAGATACGCAGTATTTT.